This T cell receptor beta chain was identified in a study of cytomegalovirus exposure and HLA in healthy donors. Broader study findings: Reportedly, cytomegalovirus status was diagnosed with high sensitivity and specificity. In a later analysis, a missense DCLRE1C variant was linked to TCR beta V- and J-gene trimming. Overall, roughly 150 TCR beta chains were annotated as cytomegalovirus-associated.

The CDR3 spans 15 residues. CDR1 SGHKS and CDR2 YYEKEE come from the germline V gene (reference sequence). V shed 4 bases and J shed 1 base, with 14 bases lying between them. 60 Vbeta and 13 Jbeta primers were used in PCR. Authors' methods: Roughly 73 million unique TCR beta chains, about 10 million of them shared, were counted by a later analysis. The assay was immunoSEQ multiplex PCR, and TCRdb's table has in-frame clones only and misses some. V and J calls and clone size are as listed in that table; D and trimming were resolved from the DNA. The sample records 150,000 to 200,000 clones, 75% to 90% being singletons. A few counts support this clone. Its antigen is as yet unknown.

Material for sequencing was PBMCs. The chain has TRBV5-5 and TRBJ1-1; D possibly corresponds to TRBD1 (6 bases). The origin of this receptor is a boy under 18 in good health and CMV-seronegative. CDR3 DNA: TGTGCCAGCAGCCAAGGGGGGGGCGCGAACACTGAAGCTTTCTTT. It encodes CASSQGGGANTEAFF.